The 17 T cell receptor beta chains listed next were all sequenced from one sample in a study of blood T cells in healthy people across ages. The second PCR ran about 6 to 11 cycles with a sample-barcoded 5' primer and J-beta primers. Via MiXCR, TCRdb re-called the 5' RACE reads, giving one row per CDR3 protein. Seen here are approximately 1.5 million distinct CDR3 sequences, about 45% observed once, and the top ten hold 4%. The source material was blood. Receptors were obtained from a woman in her late teens or twenties in good health.

At least ten counts were recorded for this clonotype. This sequence joins TRBV20-1 and TRBJ2-3; possibly TRBD1 for D (5 bases). Germline assignment: CDR1 DFQATT and CDR2 SNEGSKA (reference sequence). This CDR3 has 14 amino acids. The germline V and J ends were trimmed by 5 bases and 1 base, with 13 bases remaining between them. CDR3 bases: TGCAGTGCTGCGGCCGACAGACGCACAGATACGCAGTATTTT. Translating gives CSAAADRRTDTQYF.

This clonotype was counted only a few times. The V call is TRBV6-5, the J call TRBJ2-7, with D possibly matching TRBD1 (5 bases). The germline gives CDR1 MNHEY, CDR2 SVGAGI. This CDR3 region has 14 residues. Trimming shortened V by 5 bases and J by 5 bases, and 16 bases separated the two germline ends. The CDR3 DNA reads TGTGCCAGCAGTAACCACAGGAGTCTTCACGAGCAGTACTTC. Its protein is CASSNHRSLHEQYF.

The V gene is TRBV9, the J gene TRBJ2-3; 7 bases are a match to TRBD2. Germline V gives CDR1 SGDLS, CDR2 YYNGEE. V trimming: 4 bases; J trimming: 1 base; junction bases outside the gene matches: 6. This CDR3 contains 15 residues. The CDR3 sequence: CASSSRAGGTDTQYF. For the CDR3, the DNA is TGTGCCAGCAGCTCCAGGGCGGGAGGCACAGATACGCAGTATTTT.

This clonotype appeared a few times. The chain has TRBV6-1 and TRBJ2-1, with 7 positions matching TRBD2. V trimming: 6 bases; J trimming: 4 bases; junction bases outside the gene matches: 9. There are 15 residues in the CDR3. Germline V lookup: CDR1 MNHNS, CDR2 SASEGT. CDR3 coding DNA: TGTGCCAGCAGCCCGACAGAGCGGGGATACAATGAGCAGTTCTTC. Its translation: CASSPTERGYNEQFF.

This clonotype was seen repeatedly, ten times or more. CDR3 bases: TGTGCCAGCAGTTCTCCGGGACAGTCCTACGAGCAGTACTTC. Translation gives CASSSPGQSYEQYF. The chain employs TRBV7-8 and TRBJ2-7, with 7 bases aligning to TRBD1. V lost 6 bases and J lost 1; bases outside the gene matches: 6. Germline CDR1 is SGHVS and CDR2 is FQNEAQ. This CDR3 comprises 14 residues.

This clonotype was detected only a few times. The chain is built from TRBV6-4 and TRBJ2-5; D possibly corresponds to TRBD1 (6 bases). This CDR3 is 13 amino acids long. The germline V gene has CDR1 MRHNA and CDR2 SNTAGT. The V end was cut by 4 bases, the J end by 11 bases, with 17 bases between. For the CDR3, the DNA is TGTGCCAGCAGTGGGGACACCAACAATGAGCAGTACTTC. Residues: CASSGDTNNEQYF.

This clonotype has a count of ten or more. This sequence joins TRBV7-9 and TRBJ2-7; D is possibly TRBD1 (5 bases). This CDR3 region has 11 residues. CDR1 SEHNR and CDR2 FQNEAQ come from the germline V gene (reference sequence). Deletions cut 5 bases from V and 5 bases from J, with 7 bases between. The CDR3 DNA reads as TGTGCCAGCAGCCTGGACAACGAGCAGTACTTC. Translation: CASSLDNEQYF.

The chain couples TRBV29-1 to TRBJ1-1; D is unresolved. Trimming stripped 1 base from V and 3 bases from J, with 9 bases between. From germline, CDR1 is SQVTM and CDR2 ANQGSEA. This CDR3 comprises 13 residues. CDR3 DNA sequence: TGCAGCGTTGAAGGAGGTTGGCACACTGAAGCTTTCTTT. It encodes CSVEGGWHTEAFF.

The gene calls are TRBV20-1 and TRBJ1-5; possibly TRBD1 for D (5 bases). Trimming cost V 5 bases and J 3 bases, with 8 bases left between them. The CDR3 is 12 amino acids. Looked up from germline, CDR1 is DFQATT and CDR2 is SNEGSKA (reference sequence). CDR3 in amino acids: CSAGQNNQPQHF. The CDR3 DNA reads TGCAGTGCTGGACAAAACAATCAGCCCCAGCATTTT.

This clonotype appeared a few times. This chain links TRBV7-2 with TRBJ1-2; TRBD1 is a possible D gene (5 bases). The CDR3 contains 15 residues. Germline V gives CDR1 SGHTA, CDR2 FQGNSA. The ends were cut back, 3 bases at V and 3 bases at J, with 14 bases in the middle. This CDR3 is CASSFEGELDYGYTF. CDR3 nucleotide sequence: TGTGCCAGCAGCTTCGAAGGGGAATTAGACTATGGCTACACCTTC.

This clonotype was counted only a few times. The gene calls are TRBV19 and TRBJ1-4; 9 positions match TRBD1. The CDR3 runs to 15 residues. V shed 6 bases, J shed 8 bases, and the junction held 10 bases outside the gene matches. In germline, CDR1 is LNHDA, CDR2 SQIVND (reference sequence). The DNA for the CDR3 is TGTGCCAGTAGCCTCCCCGGGACAGGGAGAGAAAAACTGTTTTTT. It yields the protein CASSLPGTGREKLFF. The variable domain in full, completed from reference TRBV19 and TRBJ1-4, reads DGGITQSPKYLFRKEGQNVTLSCEQNLNHDAMYWYRQDPGQGLRLIYYSQIVNDFQKGDIAEGYSVSREKKESFPLTVTSAQKNPTAFYLCASSLPGTGREKLFFGSGTQLSVL.

The rearrangement joins TRBV15 to TRBJ2-3, with D maybe TRBD2 (6 bases). V was pared by 0 bases and J by 5 bases, with 15 bases between. Germline-derived CDR1 and CDR2 are LNHNV and YYDKDF (reference sequence). This CDR3 has 16 residues. CDR3 nucleotides: TGTGCCACCAGCAGAGATTGGGACTCTGGAATAGATACGCAGTATTTT. Its translation is CATSRDWDSGIDTQYF.

With regard to this clonotype: Relative to the germline gene, one junction end is altered; a read error may explain this. The CDR3 here is CASSGDGPSGVNVLTF. DNA for the CDR3: TGTGCCAGCAGTGGGGACGGCCCCTCTGGGGTCAACGTCCTGACTTTC. The chain combines TRBV6-1 with TRBJ2-6; D possibly matches TRBD1 or TRBD2 (5 bases each). CDR1 MNHNS and CDR2 SASEGT come from the germline V gene. The CDR3 consists of 16 residues.

The gene calls are TRBV4-3 and TRBJ2-1, with 10 nucleotides matching TRBD2. This CDR3 has 15 residues. J lost 5 bases, V lost 4 bases, and 5 bases had no gene match. The V gene's germline CDR1 is LGHNA and CDR2 YSLEER. As DNA, the CDR3 is TGCGCCAGCAGCCCCGGGACTAGCGATCACAATGAGCAGTTCTTC. Protein sequence: CASSPGTSDHNEQFF.

This clonotype was recorded a few times. For the CDR3, the DNA is TGTGCCAGCAGCCAGCTGACGGCGGCCGGTGAAAAACTGTTTTTT. Residues: CASSQLTAAGEKLFF. This chain links TRBV14 with TRBJ1-4; D is uncertain. Germline-derived CDR1 and CDR2 are SGHDN and FVKESK. V shed 3 bases and J shed 7 bases, with 15 bases lying between them. The CDR3 runs 15 residues.

This clonotype was seen a few times. The rearrangement uses TRBV29-1 and TRBJ1-1, with D maybe TRBD1 (5 bases). From germline, CDR1 is SQVTM and CDR2 ANQGSEA. The CDR3 totals 13 residues. Trimming left V 6 bases short and J 3 bases short, with 14 bases between. This CDR3 reads CSVRRGRDTEAFF. The CDR3 bases are TGCAGCGTCCGACGGGGGAGGGACACTGAAGCTTTCTTT.

The chain employs TRBV7-9 and TRBJ2-1; D ambiguous. V gave up 2 bases and J gave up 4 bases, with 6 bases separating them. In germline, CDR1 is SEHNR, CDR2 FQNEAQ (reference sequence). CDR3 length: 13 amino acids. For the CDR3, the DNA is TGTGCCAGCAGCTTAATTCGTTACAATGAGCAGTTCTTC. Encoded protein: CASSLIRYNEQFF.